This T cell receptor (beta chain) was identified during a study of blood T cell repertoires in COVID-19. The length of the CDR3 is 15 residues. The J segment lost 5 bases and the V segment lost 3 bases, leaving 6 bases of the junction unmatched. Germline CDR1 LNHDA, CDR2 SQIVND (reference sequence). Sequencing was performed with immunoSEQ multiplex PCR; in TCRdb, only in-frame clones are kept and a portion is missing. The table includes 200,000 to 250,000 clones, roughly 85% detected once. The source of this sequence is a woman older than 75 with acute or convalescent COVID-19. What was sequenced was peripheral blood. The gene calls are TRBV19 and TRBJ2-5, with 10 bases lining up with TRBD2. CDR3 region: CASSMQRGGRETQYF. The CDR3 DNA sequence: TGTGCCAGTAGTATGCAGCGGGGGGGCCGCGAGACCCAGTACTTC.